The source of this T cell receptor beta chain is a study of T cell repertoires in cytomegalovirus infection. About the research overall: Through public TCR beta signatures, both CMV infection and matching HLA type were indicated.

Trimming at V came to 4 bases and at J to 5 bases, leaving 7 bases not matched to a gene. The CDR3 runs 14 residues. Germline-derived CDR1 and CDR2 are LNHNV and YYDKDF (reference sequence). TCRdb re-analysed the reads in MiXCR, keeping a single row per CDR3 protein. The sample includes 450,000 to 600,000 distinct CDR3 sequences, 40% to 50% of them seen just once. As to this clonotype: Its antigen is unknown.

This clonotype originated in a human donor in good health (CMV status not recorded). Some clones in this sample may be carry-over from other donors' samples. The V and J genes are TRBV15 and TRBJ2-5; TRBD2 aligns across 7 bases. The sample in question was cultured PBMCs, obtained from culture after CMV antigen stimulation. CDR3 DNA sequence: TGTGCCACCAGCACCTGGGAGGGGTTGGAGACCCAGTACTTC. Its translation: CATSTWEGLETQYF.